A selection of T cell receptor beta chains follows, all from one sample in a study of blood T cells in healthy people across ages. TCRdb itself ran the 5' RACE reads through MiXCR, one entry per CDR3 protein. The repertoire includes under 850,000 distinct CDR3 sequences, around 34% of them detected once, and over 10% sits in the top ten. Specimen: blood. All receptors derive from a man aged 18 to 35 in good health. Each CDR3 is given with its conserved first and last residue. A D gene is named only where the DNA matches it firmly. Only part of the rows carry a size: once, few, many, or a class if the clone is expanded.

D,size,length,J,V,DNA,CDR3
NA,NA,15,TRBJ1-4,TRBV25-1,TGTGCCAGCAGTGATGCCTCAGGGTCTGGTGAAAAACTGTTTTTT,CASSDASGSGEKLFF
NA,NA,11,TRBJ2-5,TRBV19,TGTGCCACGGCAGTGTCAGAGACCCAGTACTTC,CATAVSETQYF
NA,few,14,TRBJ2-2,TRBV20-1,TGCAGTGCTAGCACGGGACACAGCACCGGGGAGCTGTTTTTT,CSASTGHSTGELFF
TRBD1,NA,16,TRBJ1-6,TRBV6-2/TRBV6-3,TGTGCCAGCAGTTCTGCGTGGGGGACAGGGGATGATCCCCTCCACTTT,CASSSAWGTGDDPLHF
NA,NA,14,TRBJ2-5,TRBV7-2,TGTGCCAGCACCAGAGGCGGGGCCGGAGAGACCCAGTACTTC,CASTRGGAGETQYF
NA,many,13,TRBJ2-1,TRBV4-1,TGCGCCAGCAGCCAAGGGACCGAAAATGAGCAGTTCTTC,CASSQGTENEQFF
NA,NA,16,TRBJ2-7,TRBV5-1,TGCGCCAGCAGCTTGCCCTTACCGGGCTCCTACAATGAGCAGTACTTC,CASSLPLPGSYNEQYF
NA,NA,13,TRBJ1-1,TRBV12-5,TGTGCTAGTTTAGGGGATTCTTACACTGAAGCTTTCTTT,CASLGDSYTEAFF
TRBD1,NA,15,TRBJ1-2,TRBV19,TGTGCCAGTAGTATCGCCACGGGACAGGATGATGGCTACACCTTC,CASSIATGQDDGYTF
NA,many,13,TRBJ2-5,TRBV7-2,TGTGCCAGCAGGCCGGGGAGTCAAGAGACCCAGTACTTC,CASRPGSQETQYF
NA,few,14,TRBJ2-7,TRBV29-1,TGCAGCGTTGATGGCGGCAGCTCCTACAATGAGCAGTACTTC,CSVDGGSSYNEQYF
NA,NA,17,TRBJ2-1,TRBV6-2/TRBV6-3,TGTGCCAGCAGTTACACGGGACGGGACCTCTCGGGTAATGAGCAGTTCTTC,CASSYTGRDLSGNEQFF
TRBD1,few,13,TRBJ1-2,TRBV28,TGTGCCAGCACCGGAGACAGGGCGGGCGGCTACACCTTC,CASTGDRAGGYTF
NA,NA,17,TRBJ1-2,TRBV4-3,TGCGCCAGCAGCCAAGACGACAACAGGCACCCCAACTATGGCTACACCTTC,CASSQDDNRHPNYGYTF
NA,few,15,TRBJ1-5,TRBV5-1,TGCGCCAGCAGCATTGAGGGGTATAGCAATCAGCCCCAGCATTTT,CASSIEGYSNQPQHF
NA,many,15,TRBJ2-1,TRBV12-3/TRBV12-4,TGTGCCAGCAGTTTGGTGAGGGACTTTATGAATGAGCAGTTCTTC,CASSLVRDFMNEQFF
NA,NA,16,TRBJ2-5,TRBV2,TGTGCCAGCGGGGGGGGGTGGACAGGGATTTTCAATGAGCAGTACTTC,CASGGGWTGIFNEQYF
TRBD1,NA,15,TRBJ2-1,TRBV27,TGTGCCAGCACTACGACAGGGGGAAAGGCCAATGAGCGGTTCTTC,CASTTTGGKANERFF
TRBD2,NA,17,TRBJ2-1,TRBV13,TGTGCCAGCAACTCATCAGCCGGGACTAGTACCTACAATGAGCAGTTCTTC,CASNSSAGTSTYNEQFF
NA,many,12,TRBJ2-7,TRBV12-3/TRBV12-4,TGTGCCAGCAGTTTAGTCGGCACCGAGCAGTACTTC,CASSLVGTEQYF
TRBD1,once,16,TRBJ2-3,TRBV5-1,TGCGCCAGCAGCAGTAGGGGACAGGGGAGTGAAGATACGCAGTATTTT,CASSSRGQGSEDTQYF
TRBD2,NA,16,TRBJ2-3,TRBV25-1,TGTGCCAGCAGAAACTTAGCGGGGGGGAGCACAGATACGCAGTATTTT,CASRNLAGGSTDTQYF
NA,NA,13,TRBJ2-5,TRBV10-3,TGTGCCATCAGTGGTAACCTCGGAGATGAGCAGTACTTC,CAISGNLGDEQYF
NA,few,15,TRBJ2-1,TRBV6-6,TGTGCCAGCACTCAAGGGGGGGCGGCCTACAATGAGCAGTTCTTC,CASTQGGAAYNEQFF
TRBD2,NA,19,TRBJ2-1,TRBV20-1,TGCAGTCCCCTAAAACCGGGACTAGCGGCCTTCGGGCGCTACAATGAGCAGTTCTTC,CSPLKPGLAAFGRYNEQFF
NA,NA,12,TRBJ2-3,TRBV12-3/TRBV12-4,TGTGCCAGCAGACCCTCCGAAGATACGCAGTATTTT,CASRPSEDTQYF
TRBD1,many,14,TRBJ2-3,TRBV10-3,TGTGCCATCAGTGGACAGGGGCCCACAGATACGCAGTATTTT,CAISGQGPTDTQYF
NA,NA,13,TRBJ2-5,TRBV2,TGTGCCAGCAGTGAGAATACCCGGGGGACCCAGTACTTC,CASSENTRGTQYF
TRBD1,few,18,TRBJ2-3,TRBV4-1,TGCGCCAGCAGCCAAGGGCCCCTTTACAGGGGGTACAGGGATACGCAGTATTTT,CASSQGPLYRGYRDTQYF
NA,NA,14,TRBJ2-1,TRBV10-3,TGTGCCATCAGTTCCGGGACACCACCCAATGAGCAGTTCTTC,CAISSGTPPNEQFF
TRBD1,NA,17,TRBJ1-5,TRBV6-1,TGTGCCAGCAGTAGGACCCGGGACAGGTATGGCAATCAGCCCCAGCATTTT,CASSRTRDRYGNQPQHF
TRBD2,NA,15,TRBJ2-7,TRBV4-3,TGCGCCAGCAGCCAGAGACGGGAGGGCCGGTACGAGCAGTACTTC,CASSQRREGRYEQYF
TRBD1,NA,15,TRBJ1-6,TRBV3-1,TGTGCCAGCAGCCAGGCCGGGACAGGGAGGTCACCCCTCCACTTT,CASSQAGTGRSPLHF
NA,NA,16,TRBJ2-1,TRBV28,TGTGCCAGCAGTCCGGGACTCCCTAGCTCCTACAATGAGCAGTTCTTC,CASSPGLPSSYNEQFF
NA,NA,13,TRBJ2-3,TRBV6-5,TGTGCCAGCAGACGACAGCCCACAGATACGCAGTATTTT,CASRRQPTDTQYF
NA,few,11,TRBJ2-1,TRBV6-5,TGTGCCAGCATTACGGGGAATGAGCAGTTCTTC,CASITGNEQFF
NA,NA,14,TRBJ2-7,TRBV7-9,TGTGCTAGCAGCTCTGCGAGGGTCCTCCACGAGCAGTACTTC,CASSSARVLHEQYF
NA,NA,13,TRBJ2-1,TRBV20-1,TGCAGTGCTCTGCGAGGAACCTACAATGAGCAGTTCTTC,CSALRGTYNEQFF
NA,NA,14,TRBJ1-1,TRBV4-3,TGCGCCAGCAGCCAAGATTGGCGTCAGGCTGAAGCTTTCTTT,CASSQDWRQAEAFF
NA,NA,17,TRBJ2-3,TRBV7-2,TGTGCCAGCAGCTCGAGACAGGTAGTAATTTCCACAGATACGCAGTATTTT,CASSSRQVVISTDTQYF
NA,NA,14,TRBJ2-3,TRBV6-2/TRBV6-3,TGTGCCAGCAGTCACAGGGTCTACGCAGATACGCAGTATTTT,CASSHRVYADTQYF
TRBD1,many,15,TRBJ2-1,TRBV29-1,TGCAGCGTAGTGGTAGGACAGGGGATTTTCAATGAGCAGTTCTTC,CSVVVGQGIFNEQFF
NA,many,14,TRBJ1-5,TRBV6-2/TRBV6-3,TGTGCCAGCAGTTACTCGTCGGGCAATCAGCCCCAGCATTTT,CASSYSSGNQPQHF
NA,NA,14,TRBJ2-5,TRBV7-2,TGTGCCAGCAGCCCTCAGGGCGGCGGGGAGACCCAGTACTTC,CASSPQGGGETQYF
TRBD1,few,13,TRBJ2-1,TRBV20-1,TGCAGTGCTAGACAACCAGGGGGCGATGAGCAGTTCTTC,CSARQPGGDEQFF
NA,NA,14,TRBJ1-2,TRBV4-2,TGTGCCAGCAGCCAAGGGGCGGAGAACTATGGCTACACCTTC,CASSQGAENYGYTF
NA,many,12,TRBJ2-7,TRBV29-1,TGCAGCGTCGAAACTAGGGACTACGAGCAGTACTTC,CSVETRDYEQYF
NA,few,12,TRBJ2-3,TRBV15,TGTGCCACCAGCATCGCACAGGGTACGCAGTATTTT,CATSIAQGTQYF
TRBD2,NA,17,TRBJ2-3,TRBV18,TGTGCCAGCTCACCACCGATAGCGGGGGACCTCACAGATACGCAGTATTTT,CASSPPIAGDLTDTQYF